This T cell receptor (beta chain) appears in the sequencing data of a study of cytomegalovirus exposure and HLA in healthy donors. Across the whole study: Falling in the Caucasian-associated ancestry cluster were 81% of under 500 genotyped donors.

The PCR was carried out with 60 Vbeta primers and 13 Jbeta primers. Authors' methods: An analysis performed later counted about 80 million unique TCR beta chains (roughly 11 million of them shared). TCRdb's table, derived via immunoSEQ multiplex PCR, lists solely in-frame clones and lacks some. Clone size and V and J calls were adopted from that table, with D and trimming inferred from the DNA. The table has under 200,000 clones, more than 60% seen once; the top ten hold around 4.7%. V lost 5 bases and J lost 2, with 11 bases in between. Germline V gene lookup returns CDR1 SGHTS and CDR2 YDEGEE. CDR3 size: 14 residues. Turning to this clone: Its antigen is still unknown.

Points from the study as a whole: A highly shared variant cluster was judged a likely technical artifact. Rare TCR sequences dominated, though some public TCRs recurred in many donors.

Sequencing was carried out using PBMCs. The sequence came from a male donor in good health and CMV-seronegative. The rearrangement uses TRBV5-8 and TRBJ1-5; no clear D gene. The CDR3 sequence is CASRQQIGNQPQHF. Written as DNA, the CDR3 is TGTGCCAGCAGACAGCAAATCGGCAATCAGCCCCAGCATTTT.